The present T cell receptor beta chain was sequenced within a study of T cell responses to AZD1222 COVID-19 vaccine. Second doses that came at about 4 or about 12 weeks were put together. The method was immunoSEQ multiplex PCR; TCRdb's version includes in-frame clones alone and lacks a portion of them. The sample shows about 77,000 clones, under 95% of them seen only once. General observations from the study: Two AZD1222 administrations were followed by greater Spike-specific TCR breadth and depth. It was only after the peak T cell response that any repertoires were sampled. Spike-spanning, vaccine-associated CD4 TCRs were dominant at 160-218 and 743-854.

V was trimmed by 0 bases and J by 4 bases, leaving 10 bases between them. The CDR3 extends over 14 amino acids. Germline CDR1 and CDR2: SGHTA and FQGNSA. As to this clone: Its matching antigen is unknown.

The sample consisted of peripheral blood, taken 28 days after the second AZD1222 dose. The chain links TRBV7-2 to TRBJ2-7; perhaps TRBD1 as D (6 bases). This sequence was found in an adult who received the AZD1222 COVID-19 vaccine. The CDR3 is CASSLAGAFYEQYF. In DNA, the CDR3 is TGTGCCAGCAGCTTAGCGGGGGCATTTTACGAGCAGTACTTC.